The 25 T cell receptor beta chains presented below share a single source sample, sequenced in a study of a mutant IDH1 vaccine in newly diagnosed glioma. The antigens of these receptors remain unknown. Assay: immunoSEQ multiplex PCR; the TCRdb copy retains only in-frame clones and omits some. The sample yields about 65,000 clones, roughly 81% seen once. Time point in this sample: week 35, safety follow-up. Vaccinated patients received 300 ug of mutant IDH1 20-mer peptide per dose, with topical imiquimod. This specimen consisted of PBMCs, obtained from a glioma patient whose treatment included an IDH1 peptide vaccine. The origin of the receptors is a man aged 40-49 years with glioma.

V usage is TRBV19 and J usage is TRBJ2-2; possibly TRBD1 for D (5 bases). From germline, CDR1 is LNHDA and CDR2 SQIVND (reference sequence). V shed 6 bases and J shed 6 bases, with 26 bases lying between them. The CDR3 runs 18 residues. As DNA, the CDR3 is TGTGCCAGTAGCATGTTCTTCGGACAAAATTCCCTTGCCGGGGAGCTGTTTTTT. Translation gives CASSMFFGQNSLAGELFF.

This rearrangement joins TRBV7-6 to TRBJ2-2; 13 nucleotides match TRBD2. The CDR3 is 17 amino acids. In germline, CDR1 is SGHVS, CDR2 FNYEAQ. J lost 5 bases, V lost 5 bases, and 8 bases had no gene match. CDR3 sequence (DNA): TGTGCCAGCAGCCCCCGACTAGCGGGGGGAGGTACCGGGGAGCTGTTTTTT. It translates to CASSPRLAGGGTGELFF.

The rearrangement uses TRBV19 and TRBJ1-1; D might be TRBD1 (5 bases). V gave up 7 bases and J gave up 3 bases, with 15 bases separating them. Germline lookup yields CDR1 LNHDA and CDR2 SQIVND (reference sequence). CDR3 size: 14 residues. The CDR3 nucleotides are TGTGCCAGTACCCTGTGGGGGTCGGACACTGAAGCTTTCTTT. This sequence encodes CASTLWGSDTEAFF. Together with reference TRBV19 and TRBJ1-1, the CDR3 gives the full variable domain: DGGITQSPKYLFRKEGQNVTLSCEQNLNHDAMYWYRQDPGQGLRLIYYSQIVNDFQKGDIAEGYSVSREKKESFPLTVTSAQKNPTAFYLCASTLWGSDTEAFFGQGTRLTVV.

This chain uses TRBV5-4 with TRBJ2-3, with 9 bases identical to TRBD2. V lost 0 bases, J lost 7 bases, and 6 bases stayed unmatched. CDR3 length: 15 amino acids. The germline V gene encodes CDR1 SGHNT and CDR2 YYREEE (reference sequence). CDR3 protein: CASSLGSGSDYTQYF. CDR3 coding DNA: TGTGCCAGCAGCTTGGGTAGCGGGAGTGATTATACGCAGTATTTT.

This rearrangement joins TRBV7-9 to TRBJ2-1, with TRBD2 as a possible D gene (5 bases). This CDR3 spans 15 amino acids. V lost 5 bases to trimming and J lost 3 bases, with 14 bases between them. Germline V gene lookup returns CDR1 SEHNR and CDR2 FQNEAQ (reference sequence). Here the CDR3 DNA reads TGTGCCAGCAGCCCCCCAGGACTCAACTACAATGAGCAGTTCTTC. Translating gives CASSPPGLNYNEQFF.

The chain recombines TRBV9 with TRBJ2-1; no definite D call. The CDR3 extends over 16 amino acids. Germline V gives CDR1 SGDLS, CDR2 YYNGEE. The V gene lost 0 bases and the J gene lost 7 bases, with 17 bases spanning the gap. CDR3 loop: CASSVATGPQWNEQFF. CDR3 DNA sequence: TGTGCCAGCAGCGTAGCTACCGGGCCCCAGTGGAATGAGCAGTTCTTC.

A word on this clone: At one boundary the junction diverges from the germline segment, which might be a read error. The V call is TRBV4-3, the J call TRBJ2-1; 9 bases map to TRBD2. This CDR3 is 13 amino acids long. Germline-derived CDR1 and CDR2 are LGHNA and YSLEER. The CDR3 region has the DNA TGCGCCAGCAGCCTACAACGGGGTGGACTAGCGCTCTTC. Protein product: CASSLQRGGLALF.

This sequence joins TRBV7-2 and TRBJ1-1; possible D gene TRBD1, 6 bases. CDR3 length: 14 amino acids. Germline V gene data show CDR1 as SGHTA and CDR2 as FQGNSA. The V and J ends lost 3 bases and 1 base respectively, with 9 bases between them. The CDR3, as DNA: TGTGCCAGCAGCTTGACCAGGGGGAACACTGAAGCTTTCTTT. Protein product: CASSLTRGNTEAFF.

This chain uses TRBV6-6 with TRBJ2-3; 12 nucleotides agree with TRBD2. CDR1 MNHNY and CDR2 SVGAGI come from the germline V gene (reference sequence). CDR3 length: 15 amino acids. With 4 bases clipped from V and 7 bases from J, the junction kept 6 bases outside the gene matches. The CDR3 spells CASSSSGRARNTQYF. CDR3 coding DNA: TGTGCCAGCAGTTCTAGCGGGAGGGCACGAAATACGCAGTATTTT.

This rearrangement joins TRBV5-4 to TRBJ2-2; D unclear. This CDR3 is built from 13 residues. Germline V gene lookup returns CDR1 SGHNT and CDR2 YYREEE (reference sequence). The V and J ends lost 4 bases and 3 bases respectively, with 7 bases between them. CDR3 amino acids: CASSNFYTGELFF. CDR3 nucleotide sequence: TGTGCCAGCAGCAACTTTTACACCGGGGAGCTGTTTTTT.

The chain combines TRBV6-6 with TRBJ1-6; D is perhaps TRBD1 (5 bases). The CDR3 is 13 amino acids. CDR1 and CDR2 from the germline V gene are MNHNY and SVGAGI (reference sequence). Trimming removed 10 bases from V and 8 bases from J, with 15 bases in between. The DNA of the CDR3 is TGTGCCACCTCATTTATCAGGGATTCACCCCTCCACTTT. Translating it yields CATSFIRDSPLHF.

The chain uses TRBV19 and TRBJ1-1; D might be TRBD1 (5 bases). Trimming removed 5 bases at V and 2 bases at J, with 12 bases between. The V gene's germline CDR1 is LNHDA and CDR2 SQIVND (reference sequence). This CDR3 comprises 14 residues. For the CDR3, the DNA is TGTGCCAGTAGTGTGGGAGGGACCAACACTGAAGCTTTCTTT. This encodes CASSVGGTNTEAFF.

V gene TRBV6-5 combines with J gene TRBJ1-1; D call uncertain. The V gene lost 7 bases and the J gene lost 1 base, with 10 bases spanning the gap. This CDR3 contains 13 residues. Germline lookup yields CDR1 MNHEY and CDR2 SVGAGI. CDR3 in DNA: TGTGCCAGCACATACCGGGGGAACACTGAAGCTTTCTTT. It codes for CASTYRGNTEAFF.

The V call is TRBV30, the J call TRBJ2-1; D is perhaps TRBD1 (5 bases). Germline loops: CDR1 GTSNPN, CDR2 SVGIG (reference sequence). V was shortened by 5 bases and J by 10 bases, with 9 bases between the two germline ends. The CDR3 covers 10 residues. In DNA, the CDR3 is TGTGCCTGGGGTTGGGGCGAGCAGTTCTTC. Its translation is CAWGWGEQFF.

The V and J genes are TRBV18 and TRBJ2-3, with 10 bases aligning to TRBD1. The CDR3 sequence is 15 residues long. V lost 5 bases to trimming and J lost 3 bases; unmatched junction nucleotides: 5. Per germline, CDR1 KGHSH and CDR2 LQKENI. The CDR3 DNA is TGTGCCAGCTCATCCGACAGGGGGCGGACAGATACGCAGTATTTT. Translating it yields CASSSDRGRTDTQYF.

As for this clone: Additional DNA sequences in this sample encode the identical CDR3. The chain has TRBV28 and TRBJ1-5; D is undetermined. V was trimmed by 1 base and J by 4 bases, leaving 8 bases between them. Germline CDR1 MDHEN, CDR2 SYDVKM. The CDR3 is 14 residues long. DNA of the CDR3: TGTGCCAGCAGTTTATCAGGCATAAATCAGCCCCAGCATTTT. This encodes CASSLSGINQPQHF.

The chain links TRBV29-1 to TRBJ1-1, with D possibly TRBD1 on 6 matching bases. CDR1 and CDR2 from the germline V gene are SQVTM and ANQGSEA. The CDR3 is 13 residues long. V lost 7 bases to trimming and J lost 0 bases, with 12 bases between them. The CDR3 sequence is CSGRTGMNTEAFF. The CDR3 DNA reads TGCAGCGGAAGAACAGGGATGAACACTGAAGCTTTCTTT.

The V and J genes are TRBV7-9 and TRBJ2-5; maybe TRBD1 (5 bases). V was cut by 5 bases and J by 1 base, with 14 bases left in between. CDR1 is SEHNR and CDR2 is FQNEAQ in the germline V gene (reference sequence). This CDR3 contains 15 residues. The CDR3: CASSQPDRLQETQYF. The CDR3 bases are TGTGCCAGCAGCCAACCAGACAGACTCCAAGAGACCCAGTACTTC. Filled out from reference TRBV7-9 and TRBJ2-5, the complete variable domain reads DTGVSQNPRHKITKRGQNVTFRCDPISEHNRLYWYRQTLGQGPEFLTYFQNEAQLEKSRLLSDRFSAERPKGSFSTLEIQRTEQGDSAMYLCASSQPDRLQETQYFGPGTRLLVL.

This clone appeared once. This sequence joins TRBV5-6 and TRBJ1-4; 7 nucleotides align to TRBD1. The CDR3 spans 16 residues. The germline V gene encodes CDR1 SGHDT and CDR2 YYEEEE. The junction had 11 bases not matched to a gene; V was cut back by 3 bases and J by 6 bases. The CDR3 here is CASSSPGDRDDEKLFF. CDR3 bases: TGTGCCAGCAGCTCCCCCGGCGACAGGGATGATGAAAAACTGTTTTTT.

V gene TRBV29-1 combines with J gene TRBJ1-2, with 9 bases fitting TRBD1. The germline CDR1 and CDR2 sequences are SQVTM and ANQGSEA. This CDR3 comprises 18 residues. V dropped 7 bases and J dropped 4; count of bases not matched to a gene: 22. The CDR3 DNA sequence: TGCAGCGACTGCCTCCGGGACAGGGAAGCAGTAGCAATCTATGGCTACACCTTC. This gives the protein CSDCLRDREAVAIYGYTF.

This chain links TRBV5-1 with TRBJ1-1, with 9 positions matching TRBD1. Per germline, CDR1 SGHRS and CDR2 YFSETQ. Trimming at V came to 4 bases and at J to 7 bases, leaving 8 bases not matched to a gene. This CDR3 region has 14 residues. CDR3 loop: CASSVQGAYGEAFF. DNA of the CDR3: TGCGCCAGCAGCGTACAGGGGGCGTATGGTGAAGCTTTCTTT.

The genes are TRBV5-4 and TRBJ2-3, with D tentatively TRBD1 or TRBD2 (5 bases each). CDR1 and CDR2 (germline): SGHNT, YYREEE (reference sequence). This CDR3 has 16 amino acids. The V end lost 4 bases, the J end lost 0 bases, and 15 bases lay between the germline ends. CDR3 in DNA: TGTGCCAGCAGCCGCCTCCGGGACCGCAGCACAGATACGCAGTATTTT. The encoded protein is CASSRLRDRSTDTQYF.

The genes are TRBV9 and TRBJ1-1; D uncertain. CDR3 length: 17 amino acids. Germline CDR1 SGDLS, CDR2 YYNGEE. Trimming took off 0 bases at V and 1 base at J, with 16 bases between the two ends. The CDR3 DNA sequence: TGTGCCAGCAGCGTAGACCCCGTGGGAGCGCGGAACACTGAAGCTTTCTTT. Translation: CASSVDPVGARNTEAFF.

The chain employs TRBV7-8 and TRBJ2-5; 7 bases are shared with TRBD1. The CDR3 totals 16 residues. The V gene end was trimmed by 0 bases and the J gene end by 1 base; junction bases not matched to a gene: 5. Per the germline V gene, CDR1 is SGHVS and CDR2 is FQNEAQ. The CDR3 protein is CASSLATGQAQETQYF. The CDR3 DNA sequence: TGTGCCAGCAGCTTAGCTACTGGACAGGCCCAAGAGACCCAGTACTTC.

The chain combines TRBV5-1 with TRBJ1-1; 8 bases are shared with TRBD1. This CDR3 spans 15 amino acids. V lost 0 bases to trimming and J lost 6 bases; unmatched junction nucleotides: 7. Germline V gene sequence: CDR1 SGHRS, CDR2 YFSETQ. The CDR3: CASSLEGQGVAEAFF. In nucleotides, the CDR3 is TGCGCCAGCAGCTTGGAAGGACAGGGAGTTGCTGAAGCTTTCTTT.